The rows below give T cell receptor beta chains drawn from one sample of a study of regulatory T cells in long-lasting Graves disease. MiXCR, applied by TCRdb to the multiplex PCR reads, yields one record per CDR3 protein. The sample records about 470,000 distinct CDR3 sequences, under 15% being singletons. This sample also appeared in a second study, on T cells in Graves' hyperthyroidism and ophthalmopathy.

The sample in question was peripheral blood mononuclear cells (PBMCs), obtained at new diagnosis, from a patient treated with antithyroid drugs. The receptors were gathered from a woman in her thirties with Graves disease. Both conserved end residues are part of each CDR3. The order of the fields is clone size, D gene, V gene, J gene, CDR3 protein, CDR3 DNA. The D gene is left open where the match is weak. A row's size may be missing; if present it is once, few, many or a size class.

clone_size: many; d_call: NA; v_call: TRBV6-2/TRBV6-3; j_call: TRBJ1-1; cdr3_aa: CASSFGESNTEAFF; cdr3_nt: TGTGCCAGCAGTTTTGGGGAATCGAACACTGAAGCTTTCTTT
clone_size: many; d_call: TRBD2; v_call: TRBV24-1; j_call: TRBJ2-3; cdr3_aa: CATSDSGTSSPDTQYF; cdr3_nt: TGTGCCACCAGTGACTCCGGGACTAGCAGCCCAGATACGCAGTATTTT
clone_size: many; d_call: TRBD1; v_call: TRBV29-1; j_call: TRBJ2-7; cdr3_aa: CSVGGQGPVDLSYEQYF; cdr3_nt: TGCAGCGTTGGGGGACAGGGGCCTGTCGATTTATCCTACGAGCAGTACTTC
clone_size: NA; d_call: TRBD1; v_call: TRBV6-5; j_call: TRBJ2-7; cdr3_aa: CASSYSPGQGGEQYF; cdr3_nt: TGTGCCAGCAGTTACTCTCCAGGACAGGGAGGCGAGCAGTACTTC
clone_size: many; d_call: NA; v_call: TRBV20-1; j_call: TRBJ2-3; cdr3_aa: CSAYTDTQYF; cdr3_nt: TGCAGTGCCTACACAGATACGCAGTATTTT
clone_size: many; d_call: TRBD2; v_call: TRBV12-3/TRBV12-4; j_call: TRBJ2-1; cdr3_aa: CASILGPGTTYNEQFF; cdr3_nt: TGTGCCAGCATTTTAGGACCCGGGACTACCTACAATGAGCAGTTCTTC
clone_size: few; d_call: TRBD2; v_call: TRBV28; j_call: TRBJ2-7; cdr3_aa: CASSLGLAGSDLEQYF; cdr3_nt: TGTGCCAGCAGTTTGGGACTAGCGGGATCCGATCTCGAGCAGTACTTC
clone_size: many; d_call: NA; v_call: TRBV28; j_call: TRBJ2-7; cdr3_aa: CASSFQTYEQYF; cdr3_nt: TGTGCCAGCAGTTTTCAGACCTACGAGCAGTACTTC
clone_size: NA; d_call: NA; v_call: TRBV3-1; j_call: TRBJ2-1; cdr3_aa: CASSYTRDTYDEQFF; cdr3_nt: TGTGCCAGCAGCTATACCCGGGACACCTACGATGAGCAGTTCTTC
clone_size: many; d_call: TRBD1; v_call: TRBV2; j_call: TRBJ1-2; cdr3_aa: CASKFALYTGDNYGYTF; cdr3_nt: TGTGCCAGCAAGTTCGCCCTCTACACAGGGGACAACTATGGCTACACCTTC
clone_size: many; d_call: NA; v_call: TRBV6-5; j_call: TRBJ2-1; cdr3_aa: CASSSPKTGDNEQFF; cdr3_nt: TGTGCCAGCAGTTCGCCGAAGACCGGGGACAATGAGCAGTTCTTC
clone_size: many; d_call: NA; v_call: TRBV20-1; j_call: TRBJ2-3; cdr3_aa: CSAHGTRDTDTQYF; cdr3_nt: TGCAGTGCTCACGGGACCAGGGACACAGATACGCAGTATTTT
clone_size: NA; d_call: NA; v_call: TRBV2; j_call: TRBJ1-4; cdr3_aa: CASSVEGLATNEKLFF; cdr3_nt: TGTGCCAGCAGTGTTGAGGGGCTGGCGACTAATGAAAAACTGTTTTTT
clone_size: NA; d_call: TRBD2; v_call: TRBV7-3; j_call: TRBJ2-5; cdr3_aa: CASSDGGAGGETQYF; cdr3_nt: TGTGCCAGCAGCGACGGGGGGGCCGGGGGAGAGACCCAGTACTTC
clone_size: few; d_call: NA; v_call: TRBV5-1; j_call: TRBJ2-3; cdr3_aa: CASSLGRAADTQYF; cdr3_nt: TGCGCCAGCAGCTTGGGGAGGGCCGCGGATACGCAGTATTTT
clone_size: few; d_call: NA; v_call: TRBV4-1; j_call: TRBJ2-5; cdr3_aa: CASSQLPPGRYWGETQYF; cdr3_nt: TGCGCCAGCAGCCAACTGCCTCCGGGACGGTATTGGGGGGAGACCCAGTACTTC
clone_size: many; d_call: NA; v_call: TRBV30; j_call: TRBJ2-1; cdr3_aa: CAWSGLIQRFYNEQFF; cdr3_nt: TGTGCCTGGAGTGGACTAATACAAAGATTCTACAATGAGCAGTTCTTC
clone_size: many; d_call: NA; v_call: TRBV4-2; j_call: TRBJ1-2; cdr3_aa: CASSQDQVSGNGYTF; cdr3_nt: TGTGCCAGCAGCCAAGATCAGGTCTCGGGGAATGGCTACACCTTC
clone_size: many; d_call: TRBD1; v_call: TRBV7-9; j_call: TRBJ1-2; cdr3_aa: CASSLREDRGTDTF; cdr3_nt: TGTGCCAGCAGCTTACGAGAGGACAGGGGGACGGACACCTTC
clone_size: once; d_call: NA; v_call: TRBV18; j_call: TRBJ2-1; cdr3_aa: CASSPRTADNEQFF; cdr3_nt: TGTGCCAGCTCACCCAGGACAGCGGACAATGAGCAGTTCTTC
clone_size: many; d_call: TRBD1; v_call: TRBV20-1; j_call: TRBJ1-5; cdr3_aa: CSARVTGGADNQPQHF; cdr3_nt: TGCAGTGCTAGAGTGACAGGGGGCGCAGACAATCAGCCCCAGCATTTT
clone_size: many; d_call: TRBD2; v_call: TRBV11-2; j_call: TRBJ2-1; cdr3_aa: CASSSPSGRAYNEQFF; cdr3_nt: TGTGCCAGCAGCTCCCCTAGCGGGAGGGCCTACAATGAGCAGTTCTTC
clone_size: many; d_call: NA; v_call: TRBV18; j_call: TRBJ2-6; cdr3_aa: CASSPSLLSGANVLTF; cdr3_nt: TGTGCCAGCTCACCATCTCTCCTCTCTGGGGCCAACGTCCTGACTTTC
clone_size: many; d_call: NA; v_call: TRBV5-1; j_call: TRBJ2-1; cdr3_aa: CASSSPARWEQFF; cdr3_nt: TGCGCCAGCAGCTCACCGGCTAGGTGGGAGCAGTTCTTC
clone_size: many; d_call: TRBD1; v_call: TRBV7-9; j_call: TRBJ2-1; cdr3_aa: CASSFGQGRQFF; cdr3_nt: TGTGCCAGCAGTTTCGGACAGGGGCGGCAGTTCTTC